The clone carrying this T cell receptor (beta chain) was picked up many times. The target antigen is unknown. Trimming cost V 5 bases and J 2 bases; bases outside gene matches: 5. This CDR3 spans 15 amino acids. In germline, CDR1 is SNHLY, CDR2 FYNNEI. From RNA transcripts, TCR beta CDR3 regions were amplified. Using the HTBI primer set, a first-round RT-PCR was run on the TCR CDR3. Each CDR3 protein is one row after TCRdb ran MiXCR on the multiplex PCR reads. The sample records roughly 400,000 distinct CDR3 sequences, 11% to 15% being singletons. The PBMCs had their origin in roughly 10 ml of fresh peripheral blood. This entry belongs to a study of T cells in Graves' hyperthyroidism and ophthalmopathy. Whole-study context: Any treatment followed the collection of peripheral blood at initial diagnosis. General observations from the study: Most clonotypes that expanded in the thyroid above 0.001 also showed up in blood.

Sequencing was carried out using blood. The chain carries TRBV2 and TRBJ2-1; TRBD2 matches 8 bases. The TCR sequence derives from a man in his fifties or sixties with Graves' ophthalmopathy. The CDR3 region is CASSPVSGTYNEQFF. The CDR3 bases are TGTGCCAGCAGTCCCGTTAGCGGGACCTACAATGAGCAGTTCTTC.